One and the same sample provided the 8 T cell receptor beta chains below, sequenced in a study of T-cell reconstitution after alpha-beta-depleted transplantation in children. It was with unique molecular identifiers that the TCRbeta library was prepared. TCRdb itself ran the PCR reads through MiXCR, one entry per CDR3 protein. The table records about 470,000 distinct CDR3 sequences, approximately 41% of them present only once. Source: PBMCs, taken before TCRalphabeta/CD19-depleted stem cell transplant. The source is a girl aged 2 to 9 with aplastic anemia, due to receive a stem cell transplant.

CDR3 in DNA: TGCAGTGCTAGAGGGTATTACTCTGGGGCCAACGTCCTGACTTTC. Its protein is CSARGYYSGANVLTF. The chain links TRBV20-1 to TRBJ2-6, with D hard to call. V lost 1 base and J lost 0, with 7 bases in between. The germline CDR1 and CDR2 sequences are DFQATT and SNEGSKA (reference sequence). This CDR3 is built from 15 residues.

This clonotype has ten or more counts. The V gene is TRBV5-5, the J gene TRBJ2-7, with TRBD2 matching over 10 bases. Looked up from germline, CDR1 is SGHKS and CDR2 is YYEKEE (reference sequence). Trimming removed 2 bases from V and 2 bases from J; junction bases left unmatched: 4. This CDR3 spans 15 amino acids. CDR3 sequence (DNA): TGTGCCAGCAGCTTACTAGCGGGGTCCGCCTACGAGCAGTACTTC. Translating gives CASSLLAGSAYEQYF.

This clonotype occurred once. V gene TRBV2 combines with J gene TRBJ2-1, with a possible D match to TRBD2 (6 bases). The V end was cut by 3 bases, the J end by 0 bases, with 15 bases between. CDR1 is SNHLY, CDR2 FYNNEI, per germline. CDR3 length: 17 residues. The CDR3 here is CASSDPFLATSYNEQFF. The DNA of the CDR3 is TGTGCCAGCAGTGACCCATTTCTAGCGACCTCCTACAATGAGCAGTTCTTC.

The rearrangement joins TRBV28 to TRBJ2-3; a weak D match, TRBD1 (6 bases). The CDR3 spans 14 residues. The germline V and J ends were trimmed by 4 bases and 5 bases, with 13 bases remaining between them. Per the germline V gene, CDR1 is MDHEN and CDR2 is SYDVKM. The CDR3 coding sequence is TGTGCCAGCAGTTACCTCGCACAGGGAGATACGCAGTATTTT. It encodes CASSYLAQGDTQYF.

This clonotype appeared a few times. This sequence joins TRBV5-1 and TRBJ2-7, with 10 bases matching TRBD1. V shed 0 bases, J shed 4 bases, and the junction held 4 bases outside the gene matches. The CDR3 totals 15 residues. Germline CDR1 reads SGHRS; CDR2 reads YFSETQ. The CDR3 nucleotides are TGCGCCAGCAGCTTGGAGGGACAGGGGAATTACGAGCAGTACTTC. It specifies CASSLEGQGNYEQYF.

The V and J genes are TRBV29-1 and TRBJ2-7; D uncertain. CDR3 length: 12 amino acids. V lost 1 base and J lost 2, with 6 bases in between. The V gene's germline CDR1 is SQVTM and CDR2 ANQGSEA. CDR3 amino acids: CSVEAETYEQYF. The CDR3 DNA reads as TGCAGCGTTGAAGCGGAGACCTACGAGCAGTACTTC.

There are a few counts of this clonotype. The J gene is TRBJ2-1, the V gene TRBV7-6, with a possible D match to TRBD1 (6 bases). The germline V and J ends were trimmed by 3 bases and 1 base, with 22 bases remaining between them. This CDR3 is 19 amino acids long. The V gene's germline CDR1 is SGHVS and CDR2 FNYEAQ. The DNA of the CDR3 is TGTGCCAGCAGCTTGAACAGGGTGGGATTGGGGATATCCTACAATGAGCAGTTCTTC. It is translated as CASSLNRVGLGISYNEQFF.

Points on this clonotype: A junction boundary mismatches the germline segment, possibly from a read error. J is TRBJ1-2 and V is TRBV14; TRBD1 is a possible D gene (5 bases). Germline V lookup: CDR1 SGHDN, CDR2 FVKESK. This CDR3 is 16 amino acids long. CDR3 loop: CASSPWDGQANYAYTF. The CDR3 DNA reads TGTGCCAGCAGCCCATGGGACGGCCAGGCTAACTATGCCTACACCTTC.